The rows below give T cell receptor beta chains drawn from one sample of a study of blood T cells in healthy people across ages. TCRdb re-called the 5' RACE reads through MiXCR, storing one row per CDR3 protein. The table shows 1,500,000 or so distinct CDR3 sequences, with roughly 60% occurring only once. The sequencing sample was made of blood. The receptors derive from a man aged 18 to 35 in good health. Both conserved end residues are part of each CDR3. D genes are given only for firm matches. A clone size is listed for some rows: how often the clone was seen (once, few, many), or a class if it is expanded.

size,J,V,D,DNA,CDR3
NA,TRBJ2-1,TRBV6-5,NA,TGTGCCAGCAGTCCCGAATTGTACAATGAGCAGTTCTTC,CASSPELYNEQFF
NA,TRBJ1-3,TRBV10-3,TRBD1,TGTGCCATCAGTGAGTCGGGGACAGGGGAATGGTCTGGAAACACCATATATTTT,CAISESGTGEWSGNTIYF
few,TRBJ2-7,TRBV11-2,TRBD2,TGTGCCAGCAGCGCCGCTAACGAGCGGGGGACCTACGAGCAGTACTTC,CASSAANERGTYEQYF
NA,TRBJ1-2,TRBV29-1,NA,TGCAGCGTTGAAGTTGGGAGGGGGTCCCCTCGGTATGGCTACACCTTC,CSVEVGRGSPRYGYTF
NA,TRBJ2-7,TRBV7-8,TRBD2,TGTGCCAGCAGCAGCACTAGCGGGGCCATCCGCTCCTACGAGCAGTACTTC,CASSSTSGAIRSYEQYF
few,TRBJ2-3,TRBV28,NA,TGTGCCAGCAGGACACCCACAGATACGCAGTATTTT,CASRTPTDTQYF
NA,TRBJ2-5,TRBV7-3,TRBD2,TGTGCCAGCAGCCCAGAATCCCGGGAGGAGCAGTACTTC,CASSPESREEQYF
few,TRBJ1-6,TRBV10-3,TRBD1,TGTGCCATCAGTCCGCGTCCCGGGACAGGATTTGGGCTCCACTTT,CAISPRPGTGFGLHF
NA,TRBJ2-7,TRBV20-1,TRBD2,TGCAGTGCTAGAGGGGGAGGACTAGCGGGAGACGCCTACGAGCAGTACTTC,CSARGGGLAGDAYEQYF
NA,TRBJ2-7,TRBV7-6,NA,TGTGCCAGCAGCTTAGCCCCGAACTACGAGCAGTACTTC,CASSLAPNYEQYF
NA,TRBJ2-5,TRBV9,NA,TGTGCCAGCAGCGTAGAGTCGGCTAGAGGGTGGCAAGAGACCCAGTACTTC,CASSVESARGWQETQYF
NA,TRBJ2-6,TRBV5-1,NA,TGCGCCAGCAGCTTGGCAACAGGATCTGGGGCCAACGTCCTGACTTTC,CASSLATGSGANVLTF
few,TRBJ2-7,TRBV29-1,NA,TGCAGCGTTGTGTCGGGGTTCCTCTACGAGCAGTACTTC,CSVVSGFLYEQYF
NA,TRBJ2-3,TRBV11-2,NA,TGTGCCAGCAGCTTAGACGCGGGGGCAACCACAGATACGCAGTATTTT,CASSLDAGATTDTQYF
NA,TRBJ1-2,TRBV6-5,TRBD1,TGTGCCAGCAGGGACGGGGACAGGGGCGGCTACACCTTC,CASRDGDRGGYTF
once,TRBJ2-3,TRBV12-3/TRBV12-4,NA,TGTGCCAGCAGTTTAGAGGACACCACGCAGTATTTT,CASSLEDTTQYF
NA,TRBJ2-7,TRBV12-3/TRBV12-4,NA,TGTGCCAGTGGGGGACATCACGAGCAGTACTTC,CASGGHHEQYF
few,TRBJ2-1,TRBV12-3/TRBV12-4,TRBD2,TGTGCCACCAGGGAGCGGCCGGGACTAGCAACAAATGAGCAGTTCTTC,CATRERPGLATNEQFF
NA,TRBJ1-2,TRBV6-5,TRBD1,TGTGCCAGCAGTTACTCTCAGGGGGATGGCTACACCTTC,CASSYSQGDGYTF
few,TRBJ2-7,TRBV6-5,TRBD1,TGTGCCAGCAGTGCCTTCCGGACAGGGGATAACGAGCAGTACTTC,CASSAFRTGDNEQYF
NA,TRBJ2-7,TRBV6-5,NA,TGTGCCAGCAGTTACATGGGGCGCGGCAACGAGCAGTACTTC,CASSYMGRGNEQYF
NA,TRBJ2-5,TRBV2,NA,TGTGCCAGCGACGGTTCCGAGACCCAGTACTTC,CASDGSETQYF
few,TRBJ1-2,TRBV6-6,TRBD1,TGTGCCAGCAGTTACTACCAGGGGGCCGGCGGCTACACCTTC,CASSYYQGAGGYTF
NA,TRBJ1-2,TRBV6-5,NA,TGTGCCAGCAGTTGGGTTTGGAGACAGGACTCAGCTAACTATGGCTACACCTTC,CASSWVWRQDSANYGYTF
few,TRBJ2-5,TRBV9,TRBD1,TGTGCCAGCAGCGTAGGGCCAGGGGGCTGGGGAGAGACCCAGTACTTC,CASSVGPGGWGETQYF
NA,TRBJ1-3,TRBV6-5,NA,TGTGCCAGCAGTTACACTTCTCCACGCTCTGGAAACACCATATATTTT,CASSYTSPRSGNTIYF
NA,TRBJ1-4,TRBV7-9,NA,TGTGCCAGCAGCTTAGCTGGGACCTCTAATGAAAAACTGTTTTTT,CASSLAGTSNEKLFF
NA,TRBJ2-5,TRBV27,TRBD2,TGTGCCAGCAGTGAGGGGACTAGCGGGAGTCCGGAGACCCAGTACTTC,CASSEGTSGSPETQYF
few,TRBJ2-5,TRBV11-2,NA,TGTGCCAGCAGCTTAGATAGCCCATCGGAGACCCAGTACTTC,CASSLDSPSETQYF
NA,TRBJ2-1,TRBV10-1,NA,TGCGCCAGCAGGTTAGGGACTGGGGGCAATGAGCAGTTCTTC,CASRLGTGGNEQFF
NA,TRBJ2-5,TRBV25-1,TRBD1,TGTGCCAGCAGTGAACGCGGACAGGGGAGGAAAGAGACCCAGTACTTC,CASSERGQGRKETQYF
NA,TRBJ2-2,TRBV11-2,TRBD2,TGTGCCAGCAGCCTCGGGACTAGCAACGCCGGGGAGCTGTTTTTT,CASSLGTSNAGELFF
NA,TRBJ2-1,TRBV2,TRBD2,TGTGCCAGCAGGGAGACTAGCGGGCGCTCCTACAATGAGCAGTTCTTC,CASRETSGRSYNEQFF
NA,TRBJ2-5,TRBV5-4,TRBD1,TGTGCCAGCAGTTTGACAGGGTTGGGGCAAGAGACCCAGTACTTC,CASSLTGLGQETQYF
NA,TRBJ2-7,TRBV12-5,TRBD2,TGTGCTAGTGGTCCCGCAGGTAGCGGGTCCTACGAGCAGTACTTC,CASGPAGSGSYEQYF
NA,TRBJ2-1,TRBV20-1,NA,TGCAGTGCTAAGTGGGGGGCGAGTGGGAAGGAGCAGTTCTTC,CSAKWGASGKEQFF
NA,TRBJ1-5,TRBV28,NA,TGTGCCAGCAGTTCGAACATAGTTGGTCAGCCCCAGCATTTT,CASSSNIVGQPQHF
NA,TRBJ2-1,TRBV29-1,TRBD1,TGCAGCGTAATACGCAACCTCCGGGACAGGATTAACTACAATGAGCAGTTCTTC,CSVIRNLRDRINYNEQFF
NA,TRBJ1-5,TRBV20-1,TRBD1,TGCAGTGCCTGGGACAGGGAAAATCAGCCCCAGCATTTT,CSAWDRENQPQHF
NA,TRBJ2-5,TRBV11-3,TRBD2,TGTGCCAGCAGCTTGGGTAGCGGGACCAAGGGGCGAGAGACCCAGTACTTC,CASSLGSGTKGRETQYF
few,TRBJ2-5,TRBV29-1,NA,TGCAGCGTCTTTGGACGGTTCCAAGAGACCCAGTACTTC,CSVFGRFQETQYF
NA,TRBJ2-3,TRBV12-5,TRBD2,TGTGCTAGTGCGCCTAGCGGGAGCACAGATACGCAGTATTTT,CASAPSGSTDTQYF
NA,TRBJ1-1,TRBV5-1,NA,TGCGCCAGCAGAGCGGGGGAAGGGGCCCCCAACACTGAAGCTTTCTTT,CASRAGEGAPNTEAFF
NA,TRBJ1-2,TRBV24-1,NA,TGTGCCACCAGTGATTCCGATTTCTATGGCTACACCTTC,CATSDSDFYGYTF
NA,TRBJ2-1,TRBV7-2,NA,TGTGCCAGCAGCTTAGTGTTCCGGGGGGCATCCTACAATGAGCAGTTCTTC,CASSLVFRGASYNEQFF
once,TRBJ2-1,TRBV4-2,NA,TGTGCCAGCAGCCAAGCACTACTAGATTACAATGAGCAGTTCTTC,CASSQALLDYNEQFF
NA,TRBJ1-2,TRBV7-9,TRBD1,TGTGCCAGCAGCGCGGGGGACAGGGACGACTATGGCTACACCTTC,CASSAGDRDDYGYTF
NA,TRBJ2-1,TRBV13,TRBD2,TGTGCCAGCAGCTTATCGGTTAGCGGGAGTCTAAACAATGAGCAGTTCTTC,CASSLSVSGSLNNEQFF
NA,TRBJ2-7,TRBV6-5,NA,TGTGCCAGCAGCCCCTCCCTCGGGACCTACGAGCAGTACTTC,CASSPSLGTYEQYF
NA,TRBJ2-1,TRBV3-1,TRBD1,TGTGCCAGCAGCCAAGATGAGGGACAGATCTACAATGAGCAGTTCTTC,CASSQDEGQIYNEQFF
once,TRBJ2-2,TRBV9,NA,TGTGCCAGCAGCGCACCGAATGGCGGGGAGCTGTTTTTT,CASSAPNGGELFF